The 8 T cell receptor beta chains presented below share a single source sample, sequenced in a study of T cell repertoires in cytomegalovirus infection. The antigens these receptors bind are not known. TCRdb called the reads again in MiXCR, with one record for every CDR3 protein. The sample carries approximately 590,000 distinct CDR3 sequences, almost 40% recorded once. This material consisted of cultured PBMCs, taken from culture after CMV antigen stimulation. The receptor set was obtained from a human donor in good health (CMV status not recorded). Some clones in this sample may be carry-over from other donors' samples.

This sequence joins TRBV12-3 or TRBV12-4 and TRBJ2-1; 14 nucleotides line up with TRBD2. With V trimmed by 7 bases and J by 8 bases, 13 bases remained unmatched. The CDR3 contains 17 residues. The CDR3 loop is CASNRLAGGQFGDEQFF. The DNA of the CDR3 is TGTGCCAGCAACCGACTAGCGGGAGGGCAGTTTGGCGATGAGCAGTTCTTC.

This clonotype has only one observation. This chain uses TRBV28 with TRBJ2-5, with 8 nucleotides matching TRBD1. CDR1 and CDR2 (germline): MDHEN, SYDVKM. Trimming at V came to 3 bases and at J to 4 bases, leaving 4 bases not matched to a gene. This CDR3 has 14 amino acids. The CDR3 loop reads CASSFQGAVETQYF. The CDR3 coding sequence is TGTGCCAGCAGTTTTCAGGGGGCGGTAGAGACCCAGTACTTC.

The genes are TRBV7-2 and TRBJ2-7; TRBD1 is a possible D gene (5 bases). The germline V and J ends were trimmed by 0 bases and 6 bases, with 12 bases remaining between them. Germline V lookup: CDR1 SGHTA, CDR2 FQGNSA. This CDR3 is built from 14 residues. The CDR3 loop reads CASSLALTATEQYF. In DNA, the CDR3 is TGTGCCAGCAGCTTAGCGTTGACAGCTACCGAGCAGTACTTC.

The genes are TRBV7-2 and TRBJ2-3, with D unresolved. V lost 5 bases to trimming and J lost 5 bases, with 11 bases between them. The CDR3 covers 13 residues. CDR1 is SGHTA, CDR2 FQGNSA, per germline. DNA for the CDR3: TGTGCCAGCAGCGAAGGGCTTTTAGATACGCAGTATTTT. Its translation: CASSEGLLDTQYF.

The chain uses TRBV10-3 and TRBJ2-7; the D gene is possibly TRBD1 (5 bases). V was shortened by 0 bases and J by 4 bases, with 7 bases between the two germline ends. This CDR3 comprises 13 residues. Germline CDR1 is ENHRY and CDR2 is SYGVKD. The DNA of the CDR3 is TGTGCCATCAGTGAGTCGAAGGGGTACGAGCAGTACTTC. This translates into CAISESKGYEQYF.

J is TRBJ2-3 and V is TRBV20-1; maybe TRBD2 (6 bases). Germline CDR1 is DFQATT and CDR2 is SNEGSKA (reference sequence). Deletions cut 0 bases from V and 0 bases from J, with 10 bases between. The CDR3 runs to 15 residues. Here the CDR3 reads CSARDAGMSTDTQYF. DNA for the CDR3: TGCAGTGCTAGAGATGCGGGGATGAGCACAGATACGCAGTATTTT.

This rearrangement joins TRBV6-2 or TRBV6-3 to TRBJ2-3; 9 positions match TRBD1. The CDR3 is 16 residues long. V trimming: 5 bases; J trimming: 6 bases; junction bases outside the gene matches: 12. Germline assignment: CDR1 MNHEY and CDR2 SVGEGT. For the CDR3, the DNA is TGTGCCAGCAGTGTCCCCCCCGGACAGGGGTCGGATACGCAGTATTTT. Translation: CASSVPPGQGSDTQYF.

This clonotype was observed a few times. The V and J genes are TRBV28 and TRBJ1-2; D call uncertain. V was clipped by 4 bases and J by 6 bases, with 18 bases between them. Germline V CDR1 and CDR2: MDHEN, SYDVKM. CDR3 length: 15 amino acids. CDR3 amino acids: CASSSLQLIRDGYTF. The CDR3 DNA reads TGTGCCAGCAGTTCCCTTCAGTTAATTCGGGATGGCTACACCTTC.